The next 18 T cell receptor beta chains were all read from a single sample in a study of blood T cells in healthy people across ages (dated by TCRdb to 2013 to 2016). To prepare the library, 5' RACE was applied. Sequencing relied on an Illumina HiSeq 2500. A second PCR of roughly 7 to 11 cycles was performed with a sample-barcoded 5' primer and a J-beta primer mix. In TCRdb, the public reads were trimmed at Q25 with fastp and aligned with MiXCR, with productive beta chains retained. Each CDR3 protein appears once, grouped with its most common genes and DNA. This sample lists around 500,000 distinct CDR3 sequences; 27% were detected once. The top ten constitute roughly 3.5% of the sample. These sequences were also reported in another study, on T cells of mothers and their children.

Material for sequencing was blood. Receptor source: a boy between 2 and 10 years old in good health.

The V and J genes are TRBV5-1 and TRBJ2-2; 8 bases line up with TRBD1. CDR1 and CDR2 (germline): SGHRS, YFSETQ. The CDR3 is 15 residues long. V was pared by 1 base and J by 4 bases, with 3 bases of the junction left unmatched. The CDR3 is CASSLSQGATGELFF. In DNA form, the CDR3 reads TGCGCCAGCAGCTTGTCCCAGGGGGCCACCGGGGAGCTGTTTTTT.

This clonotype was detected only a few times. A read error may account for a junction end that differs from germline. This chain uses TRBV28 with TRBJ1-5; D unclear. This CDR3 has 13 residues. CDR1 and CDR2 from the germline V gene are MDHEN and SYDVKM. The CDR3 DNA reads TGTGCCAGCAGTTTCTCTGGAAATCCGCCCCAGCATTTT. Translating it yields CASSFSGNPPQHF. Full variable domain (outside the CDR3, taken from reference TRBV28 and TRBJ1-5): DVKVTQSSRYLVKRTGEKVFLECVQDMDHENMFWYRQDPGLGLRLIYFSYDVKMKEKGDIPEGYSVSREKKERFSLILESASTNQTSMYLCASSFSGNPPQHFGDGTRLSIL.

The chain employs TRBV6-1 and TRBJ1-1; 10 nucleotides line up with TRBD1. Germline V CDR1 and CDR2: MNHNS, SASEGT. This CDR3 has 15 residues. V gave up 8 bases and J gave up 3 bases; unmatched junction bases: 9. This CDR3 is CASARTGGRDTEAFF. The CDR3 coding sequence is TGTGCCAGCGCCAGGACAGGGGGAAGGGACACTGAAGCTTTCTTT.

V gene TRBV20-1 combines with J gene TRBJ2-1, with 11 bases matching TRBD1. The junction had 8 bases not matched to a gene; V was cut back by 6 bases and J by 7 bases. The CDR3 runs 14 residues. In germline, CDR1 is DFQATT, CDR2 SNEGSKA (reference sequence). In DNA, the CDR3 is TGCAGTGCACTGTCGGGACAGGGGGTAAATGAGCAGTTCTTC. Translating gives CSALSGQGVNEQFF.

As concerns this clonotype: The junction and the germline gene differ at one end; a read error may be behind it. Here the CDR3 reads CASSLDRPGRFF. DNA for the CDR3: TGTGCCAGCAGCCTTGACCGTCCGGGGCGGTTCTTC. The genes are TRBV7-2 and TRBJ2-5; D possibly uses TRBD1 or TRBD2 (5 bases each). Germline values: CDR1 SGHTA, CDR2 FQGNSA. This CDR3 spans 12 amino acids.

This clonotype was seen a handful of times. V gene TRBV18 combines with J gene TRBJ2-2, with D possibly TRBD2 on 6 matching bases. The CDR3 is made up of 13 amino acids. The ends were cut back, 3 bases at V and 8 bases at J, with 10 bases in the middle. Germline values: CDR1 KGHSH, CDR2 LQKENI. CDR3 coding DNA: TGTGCCAGCTCACCGGAGCGGGCGGGGGAGCTGTTTTTT. Protein sequence: CASSPERAGELFF.

This clonotype occurred a few times. The V and J genes are TRBV10-2 and TRBJ1-6, with 8 positions matching TRBD1. Germline loops: CDR1 WSHSY, CDR2 SAAADI. V lost 2 bases to trimming and J lost 10 bases; unmatched junction nucleotides: 10. The CDR3 contains 16 residues. CDR3 DNA sequence: TGCGCCAGCAGTGAGCCGCCGACAGGGGTTAGGTCACCCCTCCACTTT. Amino acids: CASSEPPTGVRSPLHF.

The V call is TRBV5-5, the J call TRBJ2-5; 11 positions match TRBD2. Matching the DNA end better, TRBJ2-1 makes the J call doubtful. The CDR3 loop spans 17 amino acids. The germline CDR1 and CDR2 sequences are SGHKS and YYEKEE (reference sequence). CDR3 in amino acids: CASSLDGLAGGYNEQFF. CDR3 in DNA: TGTGCCAGCAGCTTGGACGGGCTAGCGGGGGGTTACAATGAGCAGTTCTTC.

This clonotype was detected only a few times. The rearrangement uses TRBV5-1 and TRBJ2-6; 12 bases are shared with TRBD1. J was trimmed by 0 bases and V by 3 bases; bases with no gene match: 4. The CDR3 length is 18 residues. Germline assignment: CDR1 SGHRS and CDR2 YFSETQ. CDR3 nucleotide sequence: TGCGCCAGCAGCTCCGGGACAGGGGGCCACTCTGGGGCCAACGTCCTGACTTTC. Encoded protein: CASSSGTGGHSGANVLTF. The variable domain in full, completed from reference TRBV5-1 and TRBJ2-6, reads KAGVTQTPRYLIKTRGQQVTLSCSPISGHRSVSWYQQTPGQGLQFLFEYFSETQRNKGNFPGRFSGRQFSNSRSEMNVSTLELGDSALYLCASSSGTGGHSGANVLTFGAGSRLTVL.

The chain combines TRBV7-6 with TRBJ2-7; no reliable D call. V was cut by 1 base and J by 2 bases, with 6 bases left in between. The CDR3 has 13 amino acids. CDR1 and CDR2 from the germline V gene are SGHVS and FNYEAQ. The CDR3 region is CASSLDPAYEQYF. The CDR3 DNA reads as TGTGCCAGCAGCTTAGATCCGGCCTACGAGCAGTACTTC.

The chain couples TRBV12-3 or TRBV12-4 to TRBJ2-5, with TRBD1 matching over 9 bases. The J call may be faulty, since TRBJ2-7 better matches the DNA end. The CDR3 totals 19 residues. The DNA for the CDR3 is TGTGCCAGCAGTGCGGGGACAGGGATCCGAGGCGGGCTATCCTACGAGCAGTACTTC. Translation gives CASSAGTGIRGGLSYEQYF.

This chain uses TRBV20-1 with TRBJ2-7; weak D call: TRBD2 (6 bases). Germline V gene lookup returns CDR1 DFQATT and CDR2 SNEGSKA (reference sequence). The V end was cut by 3 bases, the J end by 3 bases, with 12 bases between. The CDR3 loop spans 13 amino acids. The CDR3 DNA sequence: TGCAGTGCTAGTTCGGGAGAAAACTACGAGCAGTACTTC. Its translation is CSASSGENYEQYF.

The chain links TRBV28 to TRBJ1-1, with TRBD1 matching 7 bases. J gave up 2 bases and V 7 bases, and 7 bases lay outside the gene matches. The CDR3 loop spans 14 amino acids. The germline V gene encodes CDR1 MDHEN and CDR2 SYDVKM. This CDR3 is CASKRDRFNTEAFF. For the CDR3, the DNA is TGTGCCAGCAAGCGGGACAGATTTAACACTGAAGCTTTCTTT.

The rearrangement joins TRBV5-1 to TRBJ1-4; D is undetermined. The CDR3 contains 15 residues. Germline CDR1 reads SGHRS; CDR2 reads YFSETQ. The ends were cut back, 1 base at V and 3 bases at J, with 10 bases in the middle. The CDR3: CASSLKAGANEKLFF. CDR3 nucleotide sequence: TGCGCCAGCAGCTTGAAGGCAGGAGCTAATGAAAAACTGTTTTTT.

The V and J genes are TRBV9 and TRBJ2-7, with D possibly TRBD2 on 6 matching bases. The CDR3 totals 14 residues. CDR1 is SGDLS and CDR2 is YYNGEE in the germline V gene. Trimming stripped 4 bases from V and 4 bases from J, with 15 bases between. CDR3 in amino acids: CASSRLGTDYEQYF. The CDR3, as DNA: TGTGCCAGCAGCAGACTCGGGACTGATTACGAGCAGTACTTC.

This chain links TRBV18 with TRBJ2-3, with D possibly TRBD2 on 5 matching bases. Germline CDR1 KGHSH, CDR2 LQKENI. Trimming left V 5 bases short and J 1 base short, with 10 bases between. The CDR3 length is 14 residues. CDR3 in amino acids: CASSSSSRTDTQYF. The CDR3 bases are TGTGCCAGCTCATCTAGCAGCCGCACAGATACGCAGTATTTT.

This clonotype was seen only a few times. The rearrangement uses TRBV12-3 or TRBV12-4 and TRBJ2-3, with D possibly matching TRBD2 (7 bases). V was cut by 5 bases and J by 2 bases, with 23 bases left in between. The CDR3 has 18 residues. CDR3 coding DNA: TGTGCCAGCAGTCCTTCGTTTTCGGGGGGCCTTTACACAGATACGCAGTATTTT. Protein product: CASSPSFSGGLYTDTQYF.

This rearrangement joins TRBV7-9 to TRBJ2-7; 8 bases map to TRBD1. The CDR3 is made up of 13 amino acids. The V gene's germline CDR1 is SEHNR and CDR2 FQNEAQ (reference sequence). V lost 7 bases, J lost 4 bases, and 6 bases stayed unmatched. As DNA, the CDR3 is TGTGCCAGCACCTCGACAGGGGAGTACGAGCAGTACTTC. Its translation: CASTSTGEYEQYF.